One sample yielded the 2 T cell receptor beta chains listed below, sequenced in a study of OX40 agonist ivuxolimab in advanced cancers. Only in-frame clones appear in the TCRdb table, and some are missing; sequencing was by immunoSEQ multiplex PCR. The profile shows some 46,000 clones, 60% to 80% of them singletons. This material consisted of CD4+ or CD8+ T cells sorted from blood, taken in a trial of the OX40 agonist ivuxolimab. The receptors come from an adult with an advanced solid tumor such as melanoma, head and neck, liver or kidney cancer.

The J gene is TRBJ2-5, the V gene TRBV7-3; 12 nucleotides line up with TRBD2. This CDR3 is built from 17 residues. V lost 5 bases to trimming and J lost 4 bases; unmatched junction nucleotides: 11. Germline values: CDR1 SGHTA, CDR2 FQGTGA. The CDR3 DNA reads TGTGCCAGCAGCCCTAACCCTAGCGGGAGGGCACGAGAGACCCAGTACTTC. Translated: CASSPNPSGRARETQYF.

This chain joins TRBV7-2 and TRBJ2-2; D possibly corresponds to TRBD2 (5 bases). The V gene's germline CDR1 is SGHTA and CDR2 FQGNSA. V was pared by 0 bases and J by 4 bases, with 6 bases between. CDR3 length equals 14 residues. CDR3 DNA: TGTGCCAGCAGCTTAGCTAGCGTCACCGGGGAGCTGTTTTTT. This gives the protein CASSLASVTGELFF.